Sequencing of this T cell receptor beta chain was carried out in a study of blood T cell repertoires in COVID-19. Study-level information: Researchers got acute and convalescent COVID-19 samples from the United States, Italy and Spain. T cells, B-cell-depleted T cells, or PBMCs provided the cDNA or gDNA that served as material.

Source study methods: Reference gene primers were amplified, and this amplification served to estimate nucleated cell counts. TCRdb keeps only in-frame clones here, not all; method: immunoSEQ multiplex PCR. V, J and clone size reflect that table, while D and trimming were determined from the DNA. The table has 200,000 to 300,000 clones, about 85% seen once. This CDR3 spans 19 amino acids. Specimen: peripheral blood. The receptor was derived from a woman older than 75 with acute or convalescent COVID-19. V is TRBV21-1 and J is TRBJ2-1; the table's D gene call, TRBD2, was not cross checked with the DNA. TRBV21-1 is a pseudogene segment. The CDR3 coding sequence is TGTGCCAGCGGTTCCGAACTCGATGATTTGGCGGGAGTAGTCTATGAGCAGTTCTTC. As protein: CASGSELDDLAGVVYEQFF.